What follows describes a single T cell receptor beta chain. There is no known antigen for this receptor. Per-base qualities were not stored, and no clone one base away is much larger. The immunoSEQ Assay, a bias-controlled multiplex PCR, was used to amplify TCRbeta CDR3 regions from genomic DNA. The paper's data handling went like this. Within the assay, amplification of reference gene primers was used to estimate how many nucleated cells each sample contained. Sequence reads were collapsed and filtered to measure the absolute abundance of every unique TCRbeta CDR3 rearrangement. For each sample, productive Simpson clonality was calculated as the square root of Simpson's diversity index over productive rearrangements. TCRdb holds this immuneACCESS table with in-frame rearrangements only. Some clones are missing; in checked studies, unresolved V genes explain under half, and the rest has no known cause. For V, J and clone size, that table is used; D and trimming come from the DNA. Across this sample there are 150,000 or so clones, with 84% seen only once. Together, the top ten hold around 35% of the sample.

Each collaborating institution followed its own protocols to collect whole blood in K2EDTA tubes. For TCRbeta analysis, collaborator samples were shipped as frozen whole blood, as isolated PBMCs, or as DNA extracted from either sample type. This entry belongs to a study of blood T cell repertoires in COVID-19 (dated by TCRdb to 2019 to 2021). Looking at the study overall: Collaborator samples came from the United States, Italy and Spain and covered acute and convalescent phases of COVID-19. The material from the prospective study consisted of cDNA or gDNA derived from T cells, B-cell-depleted T cells, or PBMCs. Subjects who had been exposed to COVID-19, were actively infected with it, or had recovered from it provided the deeply sampled blood TCRbeta repertoires that made up the dataset. The repertoires were made available in a free public database intended to serve as a resource for research on the immune response to SARS-CoV-2. Samples were obtained from the ongoing ImmuneRACE study (first 160 participants) and from about 1,300 subjects provided by 6 global collaborators. A de-identified subject ID, COVID-19 status, age in years and sex were almost always included in the sample metadata. HLA class I and class II types, where available, came from metadata supplied by the sample provider rather than from assay-based typing. Broader findings and caveats from the paper: The quantity of clinical and demographic metadata differed by source and by participant and was supplied without curation.

CDR1 and CDR2 are read off the germline V gene (reference sequence) as SEHNR and FQNEAQ. V sheds 6 bases and J sheds 1 base, leaving 9 bases between their ends. The CDR3 spans 13 residues, from the cysteine through the phenylalanine. Only the CDR3 region is kept as DNA, spanning 39 bases read in frame from base 1. The sequence derives from a human donor in a cohort sampled during active COVID-19. The sequence is built from TRBV7-9 and TRBJ1-1; TRBD1 is a weak D gene call, 5 bases matching. Sequencing was done on a sample of peripheral blood. The nucleotide sequence reads as follows: TGTGCCAGCAGGGAAACAGGGAACACTGAAGCTTTCTTT. Its translation is CASRETGNTEAFF. The full variable domain, with segments outside the CDR3 supplied by the reference TRBV7-9 and TRBJ1-1 proteins, appears as DTGVSQNPRHKITKRGQNVTFRCDPISEHNRLYWYRQTLGQGPEFLTYFQNEAQLEKSRLLSDRFSAERPKGSFSTLEIQRTEQGDSAMYLCASRETGNTEAFFGQGTRLTVV.